What follows are 13 T cell receptor beta chains derived from one specimen sequenced in a study of OX40 agonist ivuxolimab in advanced cancers. The table came from immunoSEQ multiplex PCR; TCRdb's copy has only in-frame clones and leaves some out. The sample shows about 20,000 clones, over 80% of them seen only once. The input for sequencing was CD4+ or CD8+ T cells sorted from blood, taken in a trial of the OX40 agonist ivuxolimab. These receptor sequences come from an adult with an advanced solid tumor such as melanoma, head and neck, liver or kidney cancer.

The V call is TRBV2, the J call TRBJ2-7, with D unresolved. The germline V gene has CDR1 SNHLY and CDR2 FYNNEI. Trimming pared 4 bases from V and 6 bases from J, leaving 13 bases between. This CDR3 has 13 residues. CDR3 DNA sequence: TGTGCCAGCAGTGGGGCCTCTCCTATCGAGCAGTACTTC. Its protein product is CASSGASPIEQYF.

The chain links TRBV14 to TRBJ1-4; 9 bases agree with TRBD1. This CDR3 region has 15 residues. The J segment lost 8 bases and the V segment lost 1 base, leaving 5 bases of the junction unmatched. The germline V gene has CDR1 SGHDN and CDR2 FVKESK. The DNA of the CDR3 is TGTGCCAGCAGCCAAGGGACAGGGGCGGGCGAAAAACTGTTTTTT. Translated: CASSQGTGAGEKLFF.

This clone appeared once. The chain combines TRBV6-6 with TRBJ2-3; D is undetermined. The CDR3 extends over 14 amino acids. Germline V gene lookup returns CDR1 MNHNY and CDR2 SVGAGI (reference sequence). Trimming removed 7 bases from V and 0 bases from J, with 11 bases in between. The CDR3 loop is CASTFVASTDTQYF. Here the CDR3 DNA reads TGTGCCAGCACGTTCGTTGCTAGCACAGATACGCAGTATTTT.

The V and J genes are TRBV2 and TRBJ2-3; maybe TRBD2 (6 bases). V shed 6 bases and J shed 11 bases, with 21 bases lying between them. Germline V gives CDR1 SNHLY, CDR2 FYNNEI. The CDR3 length is 14 residues. The CDR3 here is CASRILAPVGGQYF. CDR3 in DNA: TGTGCCAGCAGGATACTAGCCCCGGTTGGTGGGCAGTATTTT.

The chain joins TRBV7-6 to TRBJ2-7; 9 nucleotides line up with TRBD2. The CDR3 extends over 16 amino acids. The J segment lost 0 bases and the V segment lost 2 bases, leaving 5 bases of the junction unmatched. Germline CDR1 reads SGHVS; CDR2 reads FNYEAQ. The CDR3 loop reads CASSLSSGGLSYEQYF. CDR3 DNA: TGTGCCAGCAGCTTATCAAGCGGGGGGCTCTCCTACGAGCAGTACTTC.

The V call is TRBV7-9, the J call TRBJ1-1; unclear D gene. Germline V gives CDR1 SEHNR, CDR2 FQNEAQ (reference sequence). Trimming cost V 4 bases and J 4 bases, with 10 bases left between them. The CDR3 has 13 amino acids. DNA of the CDR3: TGTGCCAGCAGCTGGCCCGGACCCACTGAAGCTTTCTTT. Translating it yields CASSWPGPTEAFF.

The chain carries TRBV6-1 and TRBJ1-2; TRBD1 agrees at 7 bases. This CDR3 is 14 amino acids long. The J segment lost 2 bases and the V segment lost 2 bases, leaving 2 bases of the junction unmatched. CDR1 and CDR2 from the germline V gene are MNHNS and SASEGT. In DNA form, the CDR3 reads TGTGCCAGCAGTGAACTGGGACAGAACTATGGCTACACCTTC. It yields the protein CASSELGQNYGYTF.

This clone has only one observation. The chain combines TRBV9 with TRBJ1-2, with D unresolved. Germline CDR1 is SGDLS and CDR2 is YYNGEE. Trimming took off 4 bases at V and 0 bases at J, with 10 bases between the two ends. This CDR3 has 14 residues. The CDR3 coding sequence is TGTGCCAGCAGCCCCCCGGGAACTAACTATGGCTACACCTTC. It yields the protein CASSPPGTNYGYTF.

V gene TRBV6-1 combines with J gene TRBJ1-6, with 7 bases that match TRBD1. CDR3 length equals 14 residues. Germline loops: CDR1 MNHNS, CDR2 SASEGT. V was pared by 2 bases and J by 10 bases, with 5 bases of the junction left unmatched. In DNA form, the CDR3 reads TGTGCCAGCAGTGAAACGTCAGGGGGGTCACCCCTCCACTTT. Translated: CASSETSGGSPLHF.

The genes are TRBV2 and TRBJ1-1; 8 nucleotides align to TRBD1. The ends lost 6 bases at V and 1 base at J; junction bases unmatched: 10. Per germline, CDR1 SNHLY and CDR2 FYNNEI. CDR3 length: 16 residues. CDR3 coding DNA: TGTGCCAGCAGACCAGGGACAGGTTGGGCGAACACTGAAGCTTTCTTT. It yields the protein CASRPGTGWANTEAFF.

This sequence joins TRBV4-1 and TRBJ2-7, with D perhaps matching TRBD2 (6 bases). CDR3 size: 15 residues. Between the trimmed V and J ends, which lost 3 bases and 5 bases, there was a span of 17 bases. Germline CDR1 reads MGHRA; CDR2 reads YSYEKL. CDR3 region: CASSHTSGGVHEQYF. CDR3 DNA sequence: TGCGCCAGCAGCCATACCAGTGGAGGGGTCCACGAGCAGTACTTC.

This clone came up a few times. The rearrangement links TRBV18 to TRBJ1-6; 7 bases fit TRBD1. The CDR3 is 17 amino acids. The V gene's germline CDR1 is KGHSH and CDR2 LQKENI. The trim removed 3 bases at V and 7 bases at J, leaving 12 bases unmatched. CDR3 region: CASSPKGTAARNSPLHF. DNA of the CDR3: TGTGCCAGCTCACCGAAAGGGACAGCGGCTCGGAATTCACCCCTCCACTTT.

The rearrangement uses TRBV27 and TRBJ1-3, with D hard to call. Looked up from germline, CDR1 is MNHEY and CDR2 is SMNVEV (reference sequence). V lost 5 bases and J lost 0, with 11 bases in between. CDR3 length equals 15 residues. CDR3 sequence reads: CASSPGSSSGNTIYF. The DNA of the CDR3 is TGTGCCAGCAGTCCAGGTTCCAGCTCTGGAAACACCATATATTTT.